This T cell receptor beta chain was identified during a study of T cells in Graves' hyperthyroidism and ophthalmopathy. Overall study context: Before any treatment, at initial diagnosis, peripheral blood was collected. Study-level findings and limits: Most expanded thyroid clonotypes above 0.001 recurred in blood.

Worth noting for this clonotype: Its antigen is unknown. Just one base apart from a much larger clone, this may be a read error.

For Graves' hyperthyroidism to be stable, ophthalmopathy could not progress within 18 months. Criteria for exclusion of patients were uncontrolled infection, other autoimmune disease, pregnancy or lactation. The CDR3 loop spans 17 amino acids. V was cut by 3 bases and J by 0 bases, with 15 bases left in between. Germline V CDR1 and CDR2: KGHDR, SFDVKD. The TCR beta CDR3 regions underwent amplification using RNA transcripts as the source. The HTBI primer set served for first-round RT-PCR of the TCR CDR3. MiXCR was run by TCRdb on the multiplex PCR reads, yielding one entry per CDR3 protein. Of under 250,000 distinct CDR3 sequences detected, approximately 17% appear once; the ten largest clones hold under 65%.

What was sequenced was blood. The chain combines TRBV24-1 with TRBJ2-3; a possible D gene is TRBD1 (6 bases). The source is a man aged 50-60 years with Graves' hyperthyroidism. Here the CDR3 reads CATSDARTEKSTDTQYF. The CDR3 nucleotides read TGTGCCACCAGTGATGCCCGGACAGAGAAGAGCACAGATACGCAGTATTTT.